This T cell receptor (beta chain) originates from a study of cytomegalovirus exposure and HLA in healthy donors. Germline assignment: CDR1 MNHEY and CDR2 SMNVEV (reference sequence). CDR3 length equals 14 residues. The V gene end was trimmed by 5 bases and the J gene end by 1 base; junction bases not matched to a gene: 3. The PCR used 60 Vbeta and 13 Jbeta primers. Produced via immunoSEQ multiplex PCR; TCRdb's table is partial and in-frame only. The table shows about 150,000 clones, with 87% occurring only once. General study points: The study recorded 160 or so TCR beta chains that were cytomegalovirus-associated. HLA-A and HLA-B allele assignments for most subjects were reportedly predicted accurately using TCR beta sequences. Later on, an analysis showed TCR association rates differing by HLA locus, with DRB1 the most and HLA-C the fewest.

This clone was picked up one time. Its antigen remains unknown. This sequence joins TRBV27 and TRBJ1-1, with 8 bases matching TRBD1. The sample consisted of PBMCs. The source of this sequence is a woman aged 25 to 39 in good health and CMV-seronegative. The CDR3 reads CASSPGQGNTEAFF. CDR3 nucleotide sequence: TGTGCCAGCAGTCCTGGACAGGGGAACACTGAAGCTTTCTTT.